What follows are 10 T cell receptor beta chains derived from one specimen sequenced in a study of spatial heterogeneity in lung cancer. The time point was: sample taken at primary tumor resection. Whole-study findings and limits: Counts of expanded alpha and beta TCRs within tumors tracked the tumor nonsynonymous mutation count.

TCRdb analysed the 5' RACE reads with MiXCR anew, one entry per CDR3 protein. The repertoire has about 6,000 distinct CDR3 sequences, about 8.9% of them found once; the top ten carry 20% to 30%. No antigen has been assigned to these receptors. Source: lung tumor tissue, taken at surgery. The receptors come from a female donor with early-stage non-small cell lung cancer.

By share, this clonotype ranks as medium-sized. The chain links TRBV6-2 or TRBV6-3 to TRBJ2-7; D not certain. The CDR3 consists of 14 residues. With 2 bases removed from V and 2 bases from J, the gap between germline ends came to 10 bases. CDR1 is MNHEY and CDR2 is SVGEGT in the germline V gene. The CDR3 DNA reads TGTGCCAGCAGTTACGACCCACAGACCTACGAGCAGTACTTC. This gives the protein CASSYDPQTYEQYF.

This clonotype is termed medium-sized. This sequence joins TRBV5-1 and TRBJ1-6, with D uncertain. Germline lookup yields CDR1 SGHRS and CDR2 YFSETQ. Deletions cut 5 bases from V and 3 bases from J, with 21 bases between. CDR3 length equals 18 residues. The DNA of the CDR3 is TGCGCCAGCAGGGACCAACCCCCTGGGTCCTACTATAATTCACCCCTCCACTTT. It is translated as CASRDQPPGSYYNSPLHF.

This clonotype was seen a handful of times. The V call is TRBV5-1, the J call TRBJ2-2; D not certain. There are 18 residues in the CDR3. Germline V lookup: CDR1 SGHRS, CDR2 YFSETQ. V was cut by 1 base and J by 6 bases, with 22 bases left in between. CDR3 residues: CASSLRSLWSSTSGELFF. DNA of the CDR3: TGCGCCAGCAGCTTGAGATCCCTATGGAGCAGCACCTCCGGGGAGCTGTTTTTT.

By sample share, this clonotype is medium-sized (0.01 to 0.1%). The chain joins TRBV30 to TRBJ1-5; D gene ambiguous. Trimming left V 0 bases short and J 2 bases short, with 5 bases between. The germline gives CDR1 GTSNPN, CDR2 SVGIG (reference sequence). The CDR3 runs 13 residues. CDR3 bases: TGTGCCTGGAGTGTGCAGGGCAATCAGCCCCAGCATTTT. Encoded protein: CAWSVQGNQPQHF.

This clonotype was counted many times. The chain employs TRBV6-6 and TRBJ2-7, with D uncertain. CDR1 and CDR2 from the germline V gene are MNHNY and SVGAGI (reference sequence). The ends were cut back, 5 bases at V and 7 bases at J, with 12 bases in the middle. The length of the CDR3 is 12 residues. As DNA, the CDR3 is TGTGCCAGCAGTCCCACCCGGCGGGAGCAGTACTTC. This encodes CASSPTRREQYF.

By proportion, this clonotype is medium-sized. V and J are TRBV5-6 and TRBJ1-1; TRBD1 agrees at 7 bases. CDR3 size: 15 residues. After removal of 4 bases from V and 4 bases from J, the junction contained 10 bases not matched to a gene. Germline loops: CDR1 SGHDT, CDR2 YYEEEE. In DNA, the CDR3 is TGTGCCAGCAGCCCCCTGTACAGGGGATCCACTGAAGCTTTCTTT. Protein sequence: CASSPLYRGSTEAFF.

This clonotype has ten or more counts. J is TRBJ2-3 and V is TRBV28; 8 positions match TRBD1. V shed 6 bases, J shed 1 base, and the junction held 6 bases outside the gene matches. The CDR3 length is 15 residues. CDR1 is MDHEN, CDR2 SYDVKM, per germline. The CDR3 region is CASSSGTGGTDTQYF. DNA for the CDR3: TGTGCCAGCAGCTCAGGGACAGGAGGCACAGATACGCAGTATTTT.

V is TRBV7-9 and J is TRBJ1-1, with no clear D. The germline V and J ends were trimmed by 1 base and 2 bases, with 14 bases remaining between them. The CDR3 extends over 16 amino acids. Germline V gene lookup returns CDR1 SEHNR and CDR2 FQNEAQ (reference sequence). The CDR3: CASSLGRVGHNTEAFF. CDR3 DNA: TGTGCCAGCAGCTTAGGCCGGGTTGGGCACAACACTGAAGCTTTCTTT.

Ten or more counts support this clonotype. The rearrangement joins TRBV5-1 to TRBJ2-2; D is uncertain. Looked up from germline, CDR1 is SGHRS and CDR2 is YFSETQ. Trimming took off 4 bases at V and 8 bases at J, with 18 bases between the two ends. CDR3 length equals 15 residues. In DNA form, the CDR3 reads TGCGCCAGCAGCCTTACATCCCTTTCATCGGGGGAGCTGTTTTTT. Protein product: CASSLTSLSSGELFF.

This clonotype was found many times. J is TRBJ2-2 and V is TRBV3-1, with 7 bases lining up with TRBD2. The CDR3 consists of 14 residues. With V trimmed by 6 bases and J by 7 bases, 8 bases remained unmatched. Germline assignment: CDR1 LGHDT and CDR2 YNNKEL (reference sequence). The CDR3 sequence: CASSKAGSDGELFF. The DNA of the CDR3 is TGTGCCAGCAGTAAAGCGGGGTCTGACGGGGAGCTGTTTTTT.